This TCR beta chain appears in the sequencing data of a study of cytomegalovirus exposure and HLA in healthy donors. Study-level points and caveats: For TCR beta chains, V- and J-gene trimming was later linked to a missense DCLRE1C variant.

Comment on this clone: Its target is unknown.

PCR involved 60 Vbeta and 13 Jbeta primers. Assay used: immunoSEQ multiplex PCR; TCRdb lists only in-frame clones, some missing. The top ten clones hold over 2.5% of a sample with 55,000 to 75,000 clones, almost 80% of them seen once. This CDR3 spans 16 amino acids. V lost 0 bases to trimming and J lost 7 bases; unmatched junction nucleotides: 4. From germline, CDR1 is WSHSY and CDR2 SAAADI. The genes are TRBV10-2 and TRBJ2-1; 12 bases align to TRBD1. The sequence came from a girl aged 10 to 17 in good health and CMV-seropositive. Sequenced: PBMCs. The CDR3 nucleotides are TGCGCCAGCAGTGAGTCCGGGACAGGGGGCATTAATGAGCAGTTCTTC. Translation: CASSESGTGGINEQFF.